The next 10 T cell receptor beta chains were all read from a single sample in a study of cytomegalovirus exposure and HLA in healthy donors. The PCR contained 60 Vbeta and 13 Jbeta primers. The protocol was immunoSEQ multiplex PCR, while the TCRdb copy is restricted to in-frame clones and leaves out a portion. The table has 150,000 to 200,000 clones, about four fifths seen once. Sequences were obtained from PBMCs. The source is a woman aged 30 to 39 in good health and CMV-seropositive.

V gene TRBV19 combines with J gene TRBJ2-4, with 10 nucleotides matching TRBD2. The CDR3 loop spans 16 amino acids. The trim removed 2 bases at V and 0 bases at J, leaving 1 base unmatched. Germline-derived CDR1 and CDR2 are LNHDA and SQIVND (reference sequence). The DNA of the CDR3 is TGTGCCAGTAGTATACTAGCGGGGGTAGCCAAAAACATTCAGTACTTC. This encodes CASSILAGVAKNIQYF.

This chain links TRBV15 with TRBJ1-5, with unresolved D. The CDR3 is made up of 14 amino acids. Trimming shortened V by 1 base and J by 9 bases, and 13 bases separated the two germline ends. The germline V gene has CDR1 LNHNV and CDR2 YYDKDF (reference sequence). DNA of the CDR3: TGTGCCACCAGCAGAGGCTCGGACTCGGGGCCCCAGCATTTT. This codes for CATSRGSDSGPQHF.

CDR3 nucleotides: TGTGCCAGCAGCGGAGACCGAGGAAGGAACACTGAAGCTTTCTTT. Amino acids: CASSGDRGRNTEAFF. The genes are TRBV11-2 and TRBJ1-1, with unresolved D. The CDR3 consists of 15 residues. The V gene lost 5 bases and the J gene lost 1 base, with 14 bases spanning the gap. Germline-derived CDR1 and CDR2 are SGHAT and FQNNGV.

CDR3 nucleotide sequence: TGCGCCAGCAGCTTGGAGGGAGCTGGGGATACGCAGTATTTT. It codes for CASSLEGAGDTQYF. J is TRBJ2-3 and V is TRBV5-1; the D gene is possibly TRBD2 (5 bases). V dropped 0 bases and J dropped 6 bases, with 11 bases sitting between them. The CDR3 totals 14 residues. The germline V gene encodes CDR1 SGHRS and CDR2 YFSETQ.

The CDR3 bases are TGTGCCAGCGGGAGGGTTAGCACAGATACGCAGTATTTT. Its translation: CASGRVSTDTQYF. This sequence joins TRBV7-9 and TRBJ2-3, with TRBD2 matching over 7 bases. The CDR3 spans 13 residues. Germline-derived CDR1 and CDR2 are SEHNR and FQNEAQ (reference sequence). The V segment lost 8 bases and the J segment 0 bases; nucleotides outside the gene matches: 2. Drawing the rest from reference TRBV7-9 and TRBJ2-3, the complete variable domain is DTGVSQNPRHKITKRGQNVTFRCDPISEHNRLYWYRQTLGQGPEFLTYFQNEAQLEKSRLLSDRFSAERPKGSFSTLEIQRTEQGDSAMYLCASGRVSTDTQYFGPGTRLTVL.

The chain links TRBV4-3 to TRBJ1-3; D not certain. The CDR3 spans 16 residues. Looked up from germline, CDR1 is LGHNA and CDR2 is YSLEER. V lost 0 bases, J lost 0 bases, and 9 bases lay in between. In DNA form, the CDR3 reads TGCGCCAGCAGCCAAGATTTCCGCGCCTCTGGAAACACCATATATTTT. It specifies CASSQDFRASGNTIYF.

The chain employs TRBV9 and TRBJ2-2; the match to TRBD2 covers 7 bases. Per germline, CDR1 SGDLS and CDR2 YYNGEE. This CDR3 comprises 14 residues. Trimming at V came to 5 bases and at J to 4 bases, leaving 5 bases not matched to a gene. DNA for the CDR3: TGTGCCAGCAGACCAGGCGGGGGCACCGGGGAGCTGTTTTTT. This codes for CASRPGGGTGELFF.

The V call is TRBV27, the J call TRBJ2-7, with 8 positions matching TRBD1. Trimming at V came to 5 bases and at J to 2 bases, leaving 8 bases not matched to a gene. This CDR3 is built from 15 residues. Germline loops: CDR1 MNHEY, CDR2 SMNVEV (reference sequence). CDR3 amino acids: CASSARTGSPYEQYF. CDR3 sequence (DNA): TGTGCCAGCAGTGCGCGGACAGGGAGTCCCTACGAGCAGTACTTC.

The chain employs TRBV5-6 and TRBJ1-1; TRBD1 agrees at 7 bases. This CDR3 comprises 13 residues. V shed 3 bases and J 12 bases; nucleotides not matched to a gene: 11. The germline V gene encodes CDR1 SGHDT and CDR2 YYEEEE. The CDR3 nucleotides are TGTGCCAGCAGCTACTCGACGGGACAGAGCCCTTTCTTT. Protein: CASSYSTGQSPFF.

The chain employs TRBV5-1 and TRBJ1-2; 8 bases map to TRBD1. The CDR3 sequence is 17 residues long. V gave up 4 bases and J gave up 3 bases; unmatched junction bases: 14. Germline assignment: CDR1 SGHRS and CDR2 YFSETQ. The CDR3 DNA reads TGCGCCAGCAGCACCTTTTCCGCGCAGGGGGCGTACTATGGCTACACCTTC. Translating it yields CASSTFSAQGAYYGYTF.